A single sample gave rise to the 28 T cell receptor beta chains below, sequenced in a study of cytomegalovirus exposure and HLA in healthy donors. The PCR contained 60 Vbeta and 13 Jbeta primers. The protocol was immunoSEQ multiplex PCR, while the TCRdb copy is restricted to in-frame clones and leaves out a portion. The table lists approximately 130,000 clones, roughly 9% of them singletons. Sequencing was performed on PBMCs. All receptors come from a woman aged 35 to 49 in good health and CMV-seropositive.

This chain joins TRBV7-8 and TRBJ1-1; D unclear. Germline V lookup: CDR1 SGHVS, CDR2 FQNEAQ. Trimming took 4 bases from V and 10 from J, leaving 16 bases between them. The CDR3 has 13 amino acids. The CDR3 region has the DNA TGTGCCAGCAGCTCCCGGGGTGAATATGGAGCTTTCTTT. This translates into CASSSRGEYGAFF.

This clone was found a few times. The CDR3 protein is CASSEVTSNSPLHF. DNA for the CDR3: TGTGCCAGCAGTGAAGTGACAAGTAATTCACCCCTCCACTTT. The chain carries TRBV25-1 and TRBJ1-6; D call uncertain. This CDR3 is built from 14 residues. In germline, CDR1 is MGHDK, CDR2 SYGVNS. V gave up 2 bases and J gave up 6 bases, with 8 bases separating them.

The sample holds a few counts of this clone. The sample has other DNA sequences that encode this CDR3 too. This rearrangement joins TRBV19 to TRBJ2-7, with a weak D call TRBD1 (6 bases). V gave up 2 bases and J gave up 2 bases, with 10 bases separating them. Germline loops: CDR1 LNHDA, CDR2 SQIVND (reference sequence). CDR3 length: 14 residues. CDR3 DNA sequence: TGTGCCAGTAGTATAAGGACAGCCCCCTACGAGCAGTACTTC. It specifies CASSIRTAPYEQYF.

This sequence joins TRBV5-1 and TRBJ2-5, with 10 bases fitting TRBD2. V shed 0 bases and J 4 bases; nucleotides not matched to a gene: 3. Germline lookup yields CDR1 SGHRS and CDR2 YFSETQ. CDR3 size: 15 residues. CDR3 DNA sequence: TGCGCCAGCAGCTTGGGGACTAGCGGACGAGAGACCCAGTACTTC. Protein product: CASSLGTSGRETQYF.

The gene calls are TRBV6-1 and TRBJ2-7, with TRBD1 identical over 7 bases. V trimming: 4 bases; J trimming: 1 base; junction bases outside the gene matches: 7. The germline CDR1 and CDR2 sequences are MNHNS and SASEGT. This CDR3 is 15 amino acids long. The CDR3 nucleotides read TGTGCCAGCAGTGGAGGACAGGTCCTATCCTACGAGCAGTACTTC. Translation: CASSGGQVLSYEQYF.

J is TRBJ2-1 and V is TRBV6-6, with 11 positions matching TRBD1. CDR1 is MNHNY and CDR2 is SVGAGI in the germline V gene (reference sequence). Trimming at V came to 8 bases and at J to 8 bases, leaving 8 bases not matched to a gene. The CDR3 runs to 14 residues. The chain's CDR3 is CASLRTGGRDEQFF. The CDR3 coding sequence is TGTGCCAGCCTCCGGACAGGGGGCAGGGATGAGCAGTTCTTC.

This clone was counted a few times. The rearrangement links TRBV30 to TRBJ2-1; 7 nucleotides line up with TRBD1. V shed 4 bases and J 5 bases; nucleotides not matched to a gene: 5. Germline CDR1 and CDR2: GTSNPN and SVGIG (reference sequence). The CDR3 covers 13 residues. This chain's CDR3 is CAWKGDSDNEQFF. CDR3 sequence (DNA): TGTGCCTGGAAGGGGGACAGCGACAATGAGCAGTTCTTC.

V usage is TRBV2 and J usage is TRBJ1-1, with D perhaps matching TRBD1 (5 bases). The CDR3 loop spans 12 amino acids. V was clipped by 9 bases and J by 6 bases, with 14 bases between them. Germline CDR1 SNHLY, CDR2 FYNNEI. The CDR3 DNA reads as TGTGCCAGGGGGGGGGTGGGTTCTGAAGCTTTCTTT. Residues: CARGGVGSEAFF.

The chain couples TRBV6-1 to TRBJ2-2; D unclear. Germline-derived CDR1 and CDR2 are MNHNS and SASEGT. The CDR3 totals 14 residues. With 7 bases removed from V and 4 bases from J, the gap between germline ends came to 13 bases. CDR3 loop: CASIGWQVTGELFF. The DNA of the CDR3 is TGTGCCAGCATTGGTTGGCAAGTCACCGGGGAGCTGTTTTTT.

The V call is TRBV5-4, the J call TRBJ2-1, with 11 bases identical to TRBD2. The CDR3 totals 16 residues. Germline lookup yields CDR1 SGHNT and CDR2 YYREEE (reference sequence). Trimming at V came to 2 bases and at J to 3 bases, leaving 4 bases not matched to a gene. The CDR3 region is CASSLPTSGDYNEQFF. The CDR3 DNA reads TGTGCCAGCAGCTTACCGACTAGCGGGGACTACAATGAGCAGTTCTTC.

The rearrangement joins TRBV7-3 to TRBJ1-2; D may be TRBD1 (5 bases). Trimming stripped 5 bases from V and 7 bases from J, with 14 bases between. The CDR3 has 13 amino acids. The germline V gene has CDR1 SGHTA and CDR2 FQGTGA. Here the CDR3 reads CASSGTGEGGYTF. The CDR3 nucleotides are TGTGCCAGCAGCGGGACGGGGGAGGGTGGCTACACCTTC.

This clone was seen a handful of times. This chain joins TRBV27 and TRBJ1-1, with a weak D call TRBD1 (5 bases). CDR3 size: 17 residues. CDR1 is MNHEY and CDR2 is SMNVEV in the germline V gene (reference sequence). Trimming shortened V by 0 bases and J by 2 bases, and 16 bases separated the two germline ends. In DNA form, the CDR3 reads TGTGCCAGCAGTTTATCGGGGCATAGACCTTCCAACACTGAAGCTTTCTTT. Translated: CASSLSGHRPSNTEAFF.

This clone was observed a handful of times. This chain joins TRBV5-6 and TRBJ2-5; the match to TRBD2 covers 11 bases. V was clipped by 2 bases and J by 4 bases; unmatched bases: 4. This CDR3 is 15 amino acids long. The germline V gene encodes CDR1 SGHDT and CDR2 YYEEEE. The CDR3 protein is CASSFSGGAGETQYF. CDR3 DNA: TGTGCCAGCAGCTTTAGCGGGGGGGCCGGAGAGACCCAGTACTTC.

A few counts support this clone. The chain has TRBV30 and TRBJ1-2; 11 bases agree with TRBD1. This CDR3 is built from 12 residues. Germline V gene sequence: CDR1 GTSNPN, CDR2 SVGIG (reference sequence). The V gene end was trimmed by 5 bases and the J gene end by 8 bases; junction bases not matched to a gene: 4. CDR3 DNA: TGTGCCTGGGGACAGGGGGCGGACGGCTACACCTTC. This sequence encodes CAWGQGADGYTF. Using reference TRBV30 and TRBJ1-2 for the parts outside the CDR3, the full variable domain is SQTIHQWPATLVQPVGSPLSLECTVEGTSNPNLYWYRQAAGRGLQLLFYSVGIGQISSEVPQNLSASRPQDRQFILSSKKLLLSDSGFYLCAWGQGADGYTFGSGTRLTVV.

This clone was counted between two and nine times. The DNA for the CDR3 is TGTGCCAGCAGCGGCCGTCCGGGGAACACTGAAGCTTTCTTT. This gives the protein CASSGRPGNTEAFF. The chain combines TRBV21-1 with TRBJ1-1. TRBV21-1 is reported as a pseudogene. The CDR3 totals 14 residues.

This clone was seen only a few times. The chain links TRBV19 to TRBJ2-7; the D gene is possibly TRBD1 (5 bases). V was shortened by 5 bases and J by 5 bases, with 13 bases between the two germline ends. CDR3 length: 13 residues. Looked up from germline, CDR1 is LNHDA and CDR2 is SQIVND (reference sequence). DNA of the CDR3: TGTGCCAGTAGTCCAAGGGGTGGGCACGAGCAGTACTTC. This codes for CASSPRGGHEQYF. The full variable domain, completed using reference TRBV19 and TRBJ2-7, is DGGITQSPKYLFRKEGQNVTLSCEQNLNHDAMYWYRQDPGQGLRLIYYSQIVNDFQKGDIAEGYSVSREKKESFPLTVTSAQKNPTAFYLCASSPRGGHEQYFGPGTRLTVT.

CDR3 region: CASSPPLVMRPQETQYF. CDR3 DNA: TGTGCCAGCAGTCCCCCCCTAGTGATGCGCCCACAAGAGACCCAGTACTTC. The gene calls are TRBV11-2 and TRBJ2-5; D unresolved. CDR1 SGHAT and CDR2 FQNNGV come from the germline V gene. The CDR3 contains 17 residues. V lost 6 bases, J lost 2 bases, and 22 bases lay in between. Variable domain in full (rest from reference TRBV11-2 and TRBJ2-5): EAGVAQSPRYKIIEKRQSVAFWCNPISGHATLYWYQQILGQGPKLLIQFQNNGVVDDSQLPKDRFSAERLKGVDSTLKIQPAKLEDSAVYLCASSPPLVMRPQETQYFGPGTRLLVL.

This clone was counted once. The V gene is TRBV2, the J gene TRBJ2-5; D is undetermined. The DNA end is a closer match to TRBJ2-7, so the J assignment may be wrong. The germline gives CDR1 SNHLY, CDR2 FYNNEI. The CDR3 has 11 residues. CDR3 in amino acids: CASSELYEQYF. Here the CDR3 DNA reads TGTGCCAGCAGTGAATTATACGAGCAGTACTTC.

This clone was seen only a few times. The chain has TRBV5-1 and TRBJ2-1, with D perhaps TRBD2 (6 bases). Germline V CDR1 and CDR2: SGHRS, YFSETQ. V was cut by 2 bases and J by 5 bases, with 11 bases left in between. CDR3 length: 14 amino acids. CDR3 DNA: TGCGCCAGCAGCTTCGAGCGGGCGGACAATGAGCAGTTCTTC. Amino acids: CASSFERADNEQFF.

This clone has just a few counts. The chain recombines TRBV6-1 with TRBJ2-5, with D perhaps matching TRBD1 (5 bases). Germline CDR1 and CDR2: MNHNS and SASEGT. This CDR3 contains 15 residues. Trimming stripped 1 base from V and 6 bases from J, with 15 bases between. The CDR3 reads CASSEDPGYRKTQYF. The CDR3 region has the DNA TGTGCCAGCAGTGAAGATCCAGGGTACAGGAAGACCCAGTACTTC.

The chain is built from TRBV4-1 and TRBJ2-7; the match to TRBD1 covers 9 bases. V lost 3 bases to trimming and J lost 0 bases; unmatched junction nucleotides: 6. Germline CDR1 MGHRA, CDR2 YSYEKL. The CDR3 contains 16 residues. CDR3: CASSQGTGTISYEQYF. In DNA, the CDR3 is TGCGCCAGCAGCCAGGGGACAGGGACAATCTCCTACGAGCAGTACTTC.

A note on this clone: Germline and junction disagree at one end, which may indicate a read error. The V and J genes are TRBV10-3 and TRBJ1-5; TRBD1 might be the D (6 bases). The germline CDR1 and CDR2 sequences are ENHRY and SYGVKD. The CDR3 covers 13 residues. CDR3: CAISYRDNQHQHF. The CDR3 bases are TGTGCCATAAGTTACAGGGATAATCAGCACCAGCATTTT.

The J gene is TRBJ2-1, the V gene TRBV29-1, with unresolved D. The CDR3 runs to 13 residues. The V gene's germline CDR1 is SQVTM and CDR2 ANQGSEA. Trimming stripped 3 bases from V and 5 bases from J, with 11 bases between. CDR3 residues: CSVDVQANNEQFF. CDR3 coding DNA: TGCAGCGTTGACGTCCAGGCCAACAATGAGCAGTTCTTC.

This clone was picked up a small number of times. This chain uses TRBV29-1 with TRBJ1-5; no definite D call. With 4 bases removed from V and 9 bases from J, the gap between germline ends came to 16 bases. This CDR3 region has 13 residues. CDR1 and CDR2 from the germline V gene are SQVTM and ANQGSEA. The chain's CDR3 is CSVVWQRGSPQHF. CDR3 in DNA: TGCAGCGTTGTCTGGCAGCGCGGGTCGCCCCAGCATTTT.

The rearrangement links TRBV10-1 to TRBJ2-2; TRBD1 is a possible D gene (6 bases). Trimming left V 6 bases short and J 7 bases short, with 12 bases between. CDR1 and CDR2 from the germline V gene are WNHNN and SYGVQD (reference sequence). This CDR3 has 13 amino acids. CDR3 coding DNA: TGCGCCAGCAGAGCTGGACAGTTCGGGGAGCTGTTTTTT. It codes for CASRAGQFGELFF.

The gene calls are TRBV5-1 and TRBJ1-3, with D possibly matching TRBD1 (6 bases). The CDR3 extends over 15 amino acids. Trimming removed 7 bases from V and 0 bases from J, with 14 bases in between. The V gene's germline CDR1 is SGHRS and CDR2 YFSETQ. The CDR3 loop is CASHDRFSSGNTIYF. The CDR3 DNA follows: TGCGCCAGCCACGACAGGTTTAGCTCTGGAAACACCATATATTTT.

The chain joins TRBV30 to TRBJ1-1; D not resolved. The ends were cut back, 5 bases at V and 3 bases at J, with 13 bases in the middle. Germline assignment: CDR1 GTSNPN and CDR2 SVGIG (reference sequence). CDR3 length: 13 residues. In DNA, the CDR3 is TGTGCCTGGGACAAAGGAGGCGACACTGAAGCTTTCTTT. Its protein product is CAWDKGGDTEAFF.

This rearrangement joins TRBV5-1 to TRBJ1-1, with D unclear. Trimming left V 0 bases short and J 0 bases short, with 9 bases between. The germline gives CDR1 SGHRS, CDR2 YFSETQ. The CDR3 is 15 amino acids. Here the CDR3 reads CASSLGEGMNTEAFF. As DNA, the CDR3 is TGCGCCAGCAGCTTGGGGGAGGGAATGAACACTGAAGCTTTCTTT.